The clone carrying this TCR beta chain was counted between two and nine times. This specimen comes from a study of identical twins. Germline V CDR1 and CDR2: SGHRS, YFSETQ. Trimming pared 0 bases from V and 2 bases from J, leaving 8 bases between. The CDR3 is 15 amino acids. One entry per CDR3 protein results from TCRdb running MiXCR on the 5' RACE reads. The sample yields about 660,000 distinct CDR3 sequences, approximately 9% seen once. The sample was also reused in another study, on yellow fever vaccine responses in identical twins.

The V and J genes are TRBV5-1 and TRBJ2-2; D remains unclear. The sequenced sample consisted of PBMCs. This clonotype originated in a woman aged 18-29 years in good health. This CDR3 is CASSLAQPNTGELFF. The CDR3, as DNA: TGCGCCAGCAGCTTGGCACAGCCCAACACCGGGGAGCTGTTTTTT.